These 10 T cell receptor beta chains were sequenced from one sample in a study of cytomegalovirus exposure and HLA in healthy donors. It was with 60 Vbeta and 13 Jbeta primers that the PCR ran. Produced via immunoSEQ multiplex PCR; TCRdb's table is partial and in-frame only. The profile shows roughly 120,000 clones, approximately 86% of them singletons. Sequenced: PBMCs. These receptors were collected from a man between 35 and 55 years old in good health and CMV-seronegative.

The chain recombines TRBV7-6 with TRBJ1-1; D may be TRBD1 (5 bases). Germline CDR1 SGHVS, CDR2 FNYEAQ. Trimming took off 1 base at V and 4 bases at J, with 7 bases between the two ends. This CDR3 has 13 residues. CDR3 nucleotides: TGTGCCAGCAGCTTAGGGGACTTCACTGAAGCTTTCTTT. Translating it yields CASSLGDFTEAFF.

The rearrangement links TRBV7-3 to TRBJ2-3, with 8 bases fitting TRBD1. The CDR3 is made up of 13 amino acids. Germline CDR1 reads SGHTA; CDR2 reads FQGTGA. The V and J ends lost 3 bases and 6 bases, in that order; junction bases with no gene match: 2. This chain's CDR3 is CASSFTGGDTQYF. CDR3 nucleotides: TGTGCCAGCAGCTTTACAGGGGGGGATACGCAGTATTTT.

This clone has only a few counts. The chain uses TRBV28 and TRBJ2-7; 7 nucleotides agree with TRBD2. With 3 bases clipped from V and 8 bases from J, the junction kept 7 bases outside the gene matches. The germline CDR1 and CDR2 sequences are MDHEN and SYDVKM. The CDR3 is 13 amino acids. The CDR3 DNA reads as TGTGCCAGCAGTTTGGGTGGGAGGGCGAAGCAGTACTTC. Translation gives CASSLGGRAKQYF.

This clone is a singleton in its sample. The V call is TRBV6-5, the J call TRBJ1-1, with a possible D match to TRBD1 (5 bases). The germline V and J ends were trimmed by 7 bases and 4 bases, with 13 bases remaining between them. The CDR3 has 13 residues. The germline V gene has CDR1 MNHEY and CDR2 SVGAGI. CDR3 DNA sequence: TGTGCCAGCAAAGGGTGGGGGGGCACTGAAGCTTTCTTT. Its translation is CASKGWGGTEAFF.

This chain connects TRBV7-2 to TRBJ2-7; D remains unclear. Trimming shortened V by 5 bases and J by 2 bases, and 4 bases separated the two germline ends. The CDR3 is made up of 11 amino acids. The V gene's germline CDR1 is SGHTA and CDR2 FQGNSA. The CDR3 region is CASSVTYEQYF. CDR3 DNA sequence: TGTGCCAGCAGCGTAACCTACGAGCAGTACTTC. Together with reference TRBV7-2 and TRBJ2-7, the CDR3 gives the full variable domain: GAGVSQSPSNKVTEKGKDVELRCDPISGHTALYWYRQSLGQGLEFLIYFQGNSAPDKSGLPSDRFSAERTGGSVSTLTIQRTQQEDSAVYLCASSVTYEQYFGPGTRLTVT.

The chain joins TRBV29-1 to TRBJ2-2; 9 nucleotides agree with TRBD1. Germline values: CDR1 SQVTM, CDR2 ANQGSEA. J lost 2 bases, V lost 6 bases, and 13 bases had no gene match. This CDR3 region has 17 residues. The CDR3 DNA reads as TGCAGCGTCCTCGGGGGGCCACAGGGGGCCAACACCGGGGAGCTGTTTTTT. As protein: CSVLGGPQGANTGELFF.

V is TRBV27 and J is TRBJ2-7; D perhaps matches TRBD2 (5 bases). V shed 5 bases and J shed 1 base, with 12 bases lying between them. The germline V gene encodes CDR1 MNHEY and CDR2 SMNVEV (reference sequence). The CDR3 extends over 14 amino acids. DNA of the CDR3: TGTGCCAGCAGTAGTTCGGGAAGGTCCTACGAGCAGTACTTC. The encoded protein is CASSSSGRSYEQYF.

The chain combines TRBV6-5 with TRBJ1-1; 7 bases are a match to TRBD1. With V trimmed by 5 bases and J by 0 bases, 6 bases remained unmatched. Germline CDR1 reads MNHEY; CDR2 reads SVGAGI. The CDR3 spans 15 residues. DNA of the CDR3: TGTGCCAGCAGTCAGGACAGGCTCTTGAACACTGAAGCTTTCTTT. Protein: CASSQDRLLNTEAFF.

The chain uses TRBV6-1 and TRBJ1-6; D not certain. Trimming stripped 4 bases from V and 7 bases from J, with 8 bases between. CDR3 length: 13 residues. Germline CDR1 reads MNHNS; CDR2 reads SASEGT. This CDR3 reads CASSANFNSPLHF. CDR3 DNA: TGTGCCAGCAGTGCCAACTTCAATTCACCCCTCCACTTT.

V gene TRBV4-2 combines with J gene TRBJ1-5, with D unclear. V was trimmed by 0 bases and J by 0 bases, leaving 9 bases between them. Germline V gene lookup returns CDR1 LGHNA and CDR2 YNFKEQ. This CDR3 spans 16 amino acids. This CDR3 reads CASSQEGGISNQPQHF. CDR3 bases: TGTGCCAGCAGCCAAGAAGGCGGGATTAGCAATCAGCCCCAGCATTTT.